This T cell receptor (beta chain) derives from a study of shared clonotypes between healthy human individuals. Trimming cost V 2 bases and J 2 bases, with 16 bases left between them. CDR1 and CDR2 from the germline V gene are LGHNT and FRNRAP. The CDR3 has 16 amino acids. Replicate PCRs run on sorted subsets employed approximately 0.2 ug DNA, 25,000 to 35,000 T cell genomes. Clones were read by immunoSEQ multiplex PCR, and TCRdb kept only the in-frame ones, dropping some. Here the sample spans some 2,000,000 clones, 85% to 95% being singletons. The specimen sequenced was naive CD4+ T cells sorted from blood. Subset specified: CD45RA+ positively selected. The gene calls are TRBV12-5 and TRBJ2-7; D gene uncertain. The sequence was collected from a man between 18 and 35 years old in good health. CDR3 region: CASGLYGLHDAYEQYF. The CDR3, as DNA: TGTGCTAGTGGTTTGTACGGGCTCCACGACGCCTACGAGCAGTACTTC.